The clone carrying this T cell receptor beta chain was counted at least ten times. Its antigen is still unknown. This CDR3 is 13 amino acids long. V shed 7 bases, J shed 5 bases, and the junction held 4 bases outside the gene matches. Germline V gives CDR1 SNHLY, CDR2 FYNNEI. The time point here: persistent/refractory GD, antithyroid drugs over 5 years with positive TRAb. Preparation of the TCR library used RNA extracted from PBMCs. Graves' disease diagnoses followed American Thyroid Association guidelines. Arm-PCR of CDR3 regions and iRepertoire HTBI primers were used to build TCR beta libraries. TCRdb ran MiXCR on the multiplex PCR reads and lists one entry per CDR3 protein. This sample has around 400,000 distinct CDR3 sequences, with about 25% found just once. The record originates from a study of regulatory T cells in long-lasting Graves disease. Findings and limits, study-wide: Lower TCR diversity characterized persistent Graves' patients relative to newly diagnosed patients. Only a small sample size was used, which may have cut accuracy. Persistent disease exhibited a predilection for TRBV28, TRBJ1-2 and TRBJ2-5.

This material consisted of peripheral blood mononuclear cells (PBMCs), taken when the disease was refractory, from a patient treated with antithyroid drugs. This chain connects TRBV2 to TRBJ1-4; 7 bases are a match to TRBD1. The clonotype originates from a female donor with Graves disease. CDR3 nucleotide sequence: TGTGCCAGCAAGGGGACAGCGAATGAAAAACTGTTTTTT. This gives the protein CASKGTANEKLFF.